This TCR beta chain was documented in a study of T cell responses to AZD1222 COVID-19 vaccine. Study-wide points: Clonal diversity may have been underestimated in mostly white British donors. In the spike-specific TCR repertoire, nearly half reportedly target unmutated variant regions. Spike as a whole was targeted by vaccine-associated CD4 TCRs, dominant at 160-218 and 743-854.

For this clone: Its antigen is not known.

V lost 2 bases and J 6 bases, leaving 14 bases between the germline ends. CDR3 length equals 15 residues. Germline-derived CDR1 and CDR2 are SGHTA and FQGNSA. Clones were read by immunoSEQ multiplex PCR, and TCRdb kept only the in-frame ones, dropping some. The sample carries roughly 150,000 clones, 80% to 95% recorded once. The receptor was derived from an adult in good health. The chain uses TRBV7-2 and TRBJ1-3; perhaps TRBD1 as D (6 bases). Sequences were derived from peripheral blood, sampled on day 0 of AZD1222 vaccination. CDR3: CASSLSGALVNTIYF. The CDR3 DNA reads TGTGCCAGCAGCTTATCAGGGGCGCTGGTAAACACCATATATTTT.